Below are 22 T cell receptor beta chains sequenced from a single sample in a study of blood T cell repertoires in COVID-19. Measured with immunoSEQ multiplex PCR; TCRdb has only the in-frame clones, and not every one. The sample holds roughly 210,000 clones, around four fifths seen once. Sequencing used peripheral blood. The source of these receptors is an elderly woman with COVID-19, enrolled during active disease.

This chain uses TRBV30 with TRBJ2-2; D remains unclear. This CDR3 has 13 residues. The germline V and J ends were trimmed by 1 base and 7 bases, with 10 bases remaining between them. Germline assignment: CDR1 GTSNPN and CDR2 SVGIG (reference sequence). Written as DNA, the CDR3 is TGTGCCTGGAGTGCTATGAGGAACGGGGAGCTGTTTTTT. This gives the protein CAWSAMRNGELFF.

V is TRBV5-6 and J is TRBJ2-7; TRBD1 matches at 9 bases. The germline V gene encodes CDR1 SGHDT and CDR2 YYEEEE. The CDR3 sequence is 14 residues long. V was pared by 2 bases and J by 3 bases, with 3 bases of the junction left unmatched. CDR3 nucleotide sequence: TGTGCCAGCAGCTTTGGGACAGGGATCTACGAGCAGTACGTC. Translation: CASSFGTGIYEQYV.

The V call is TRBV15, the J call TRBJ1-5, with a weak D call TRBD1 (6 bases). With 5 bases removed from V and 0 bases from J, the gap between germline ends came to 17 bases. Germline CDR1 is LNHNV and CDR2 is YYDKDF (reference sequence). This CDR3 has 17 residues. In DNA, the CDR3 is TGTGCCACCAGCCTCCGGACAGTGCGGTATAGCAATCAGCCCCAGCATTTT. Translated: CATSLRTVRYSNQPQHF.

This clone came up a few times. The gene calls are TRBV4-2 and TRBJ2-2; tentative D call: TRBD2 (6 bases). There are 14 residues in the CDR3. Germline lookup yields CDR1 LGHNA and CDR2 YNFKEQ. V was clipped by 7 bases and J by 5 bases, with 14 bases between them. The DNA of the CDR3 is TGTGCCAGCAACGCGGGGCCGTGGACCGGGGAGCTGTTTTTT. This codes for CASNAGPWTGELFF.

The V gene is TRBV5-4, the J gene TRBJ2-2, with D perhaps TRBD1 (5 bases). The ends were cut back, 1 base at V and 0 bases at J, with 10 bases in the middle. Germline lookup yields CDR1 SGHNT and CDR2 YYREEE (reference sequence). The CDR3 runs 16 residues. The CDR3 region is CASSLQGRTNTGELFF. DNA of the CDR3: TGTGCCAGCAGCTTGCAGGGTAGAACGAACACCGGGGAGCTGTTTTTT.

This chain uses TRBV10-3 with TRBJ1-2; D possibly corresponds to TRBD1 (5 bases). Germline CDR1 is ENHRY and CDR2 is SYGVKD. The CDR3 contains 12 residues. V was cut by 4 bases and J by 4 bases, with 7 bases left in between. The CDR3, as DNA: TGTGCCATCAGTGGGGGCGGCTATGGCTACACCTTC. Protein: CAISGGGYGYTF.

This clone was picked up a small number of times. The rearrangement links TRBV28 to TRBJ1-3; D possibly corresponds to TRBD1 (5 bases). With 5 bases removed from V and 4 bases from J, the gap between germline ends came to 24 bases. The germline V gene has CDR1 MDHEN and CDR2 SYDVKM. CDR3 length: 18 residues. Written as DNA, the CDR3 is TGTGCCAGCAGTCCGCCCCCTCAGGCGGGGACGGTCGGAAACACCATATATTTT. Translated, it gives CASSPPPQAGTVGNTIYF.

This rearrangement joins TRBV28 to TRBJ2-1; 8 bases are a match to TRBD2. Germline loops: CDR1 MDHEN, CDR2 SYDVKM. The CDR3 is made up of 15 amino acids. V lost 7 bases and J lost 4; bases outside the gene matches: 9. CDR3 coding DNA: TGTGCCAGCACCATGGGCGGGGGGATATACAATGAGCAGTTCTTC. This sequence encodes CASTMGGGIYNEQFF.

The chain uses TRBV19 and TRBJ2-7, with 9 bases matching TRBD2. In germline, CDR1 is LNHDA, CDR2 SQIVND (reference sequence). The CDR3 has 15 residues. Trimming removed 10 bases from V and 2 bases from J; junction bases left unmatched: 12. The CDR3 nucleotides read TGTGCCACTATGGGGGATAGCGGGGGCACCTACGAGCAGTACTTC. Its protein product is CATMGDSGGTYEQYF.

The CDR3 DNA is TGTGCCAGCAGCTTAACCGTGGAGCCCCAAATTTACAATGAGCAGTTCTTC. This codes for CASSLTVEPQIYNEQFF. J is TRBJ2-1 and V is TRBV7-6; D gene unclear. Germline V gives CDR1 SGHVS, CDR2 FNYEAQ. Trimming stripped 2 bases from V and 4 bases from J, with 18 bases between. The CDR3 has 17 amino acids.

This clone was found a few times. This chain links TRBV6-2 or TRBV6-3 with TRBJ1-2, with D possibly matching TRBD1 (6 bases). The CDR3 sequence is 15 residues long. The germline V gene has CDR1 MNHEY and CDR2 SVGEGT. V lost 2 bases and J lost 4, with 14 bases in between. The CDR3 DNA reads TGTGCCAGCAGTTACCTTCTGGGGGCCGGCTATGGCTACACCTTC. Its translation is CASSYLLGAGYGYTF.

The rearrangement uses TRBV6-1 and TRBJ2-5; TRBD2 agrees at 14 bases. There are 16 residues in the CDR3. V lost 4 bases, J lost 1 base, and 2 bases stayed unmatched. CDR1 is MNHNS, CDR2 SASEGT, per germline. The CDR3 DNA is TGTGCCAGCAGTGCGGGGACTAGCGGGGGCCAAGAGACCCAGTACTTC. Protein: CASSAGTSGGQETQYF.

The gene calls are TRBV5-6 and TRBJ1-3; perhaps TRBD1 as D (6 bases). V was cut by 4 bases and J by 0 bases, with 17 bases left in between. The CDR3 sequence is 17 residues long. Germline V gene sequence: CDR1 SGHDT, CDR2 YYEEEE. The CDR3 nucleotides are TGTGCCAGCAGCCTCGGACAGATAGGGTACTCTGGAAACACCATATATTTT. Translating gives CASSLGQIGYSGNTIYF. The entire variable domain, with the rest obtained from reference TRBV5-6 and TRBJ1-3, is as follows: DAGVTQSPTHLIKTRGQQVTLRCSPKSGHDTVSWYQQALGQGPQFIFQYYEEEERQRGNFPDRFSGHQFPNYSSELNVNALLLGDSALYLCASSLGQIGYSGNTIYFGEGSWLTVV.

The chain links TRBV28 to TRBJ1-2, with TRBD1 matching 10 bases. CDR1 is MDHEN and CDR2 is SYDVKM in the germline V gene. The V segment lost 3 bases and the J segment 4 bases; nucleotides outside the gene matches: 8. The CDR3 totals 16 residues. The CDR3 here is CASSLRPGQGSYGYTF. The CDR3 DNA is TGTGCCAGCAGTTTGCGGCCGGGACAGGGGAGCTATGGCTACACCTTC.

The chain recombines TRBV27 with TRBJ2-3; 8 bases fit TRBD2. Looked up from germline, CDR1 is MNHEY and CDR2 is SMNVEV (reference sequence). V was pared by 2 bases and J by 8 bases, with 6 bases of the junction left unmatched. This CDR3 is 14 amino acids long. CDR3 coding DNA: TGTGCCAGCAGTTTACTAGCGGGTCTTAGTACGCAGTATTTT. Translation gives CASSLLAGLSTQYF.

This chain connects TRBV23-1 to TRBJ1-1, with 8 bases fitting TRBD1. TRBV23-1 is placed among ORFs of uncertain function. The ends lost 0 bases at V and 11 bases at J; junction bases unmatched: 5. The CDR3 has 13 amino acids. CDR3 sequence: CASSQSSRGPAFF. The CDR3 bases are TGCGCCAGCAGTCAATCGAGCAGGGGGCCTGCTTTCTTT.

The rearrangement joins TRBV7-9 to TRBJ1-4; 7 bases line up with TRBD1. The trim removed 6 bases at V and 7 bases at J, leaving 11 bases unmatched. Germline V lookup: CDR1 SEHNR, CDR2 FQNEAQ (reference sequence). This CDR3 has 15 amino acids. CDR3 nucleotides: TGTGCCAGCAGTACAGCCCGGGACAGTGGTGAAAAACTGTTTTTT. Its translation: CASSTARDSGEKLFF.

This sequence joins TRBV18 and TRBJ2-2; 7 bases are shared with TRBD1. J lost 4 bases, V lost 3 bases, and 2 bases had no gene match. CDR3 length: 14 amino acids. Germline values: CDR1 KGHSH, CDR2 LQKENI. CDR3 in amino acids: CASSPTGSTGELFF. The CDR3 DNA reads as TGTGCCAGCTCACCGACAGGGAGCACCGGGGAGCTGTTTTTT. Full variable domain (rest looked up from reference TRBV18 and TRBJ2-2): NAGVMQNPRHLVRRRGQEARLRCSPMKGHSHVYWYRQLPEEGLKFMVYLQKENIIDESGMPKERFSAEFPKEGPSILRIQQVVRGDSAAYFCASSPTGSTGELFFGEGSRLTVL.

The chain is built from TRBV5-1 and TRBJ2-3, with a possible D match to TRBD1 (5 bases). CDR3 size: 14 residues. The germline V gene encodes CDR1 SGHRS and CDR2 YFSETQ. V shed 1 base and J shed 4 bases, with 10 bases lying between them. The CDR3 DNA is TGCGCCAGCAGCTTGTCCCAGGGCCCAGATACGCAGTATTTT. Translating it yields CASSLSQGPDTQYF.

This chain connects TRBV5-1 to TRBJ2-1; D may be TRBD1 (6 bases). Trimming left V 4 bases short and J 10 bases short, with 18 bases between. This CDR3 comprises 14 residues. The V gene's germline CDR1 is SGHRS and CDR2 YFSETQ. In DNA form, the CDR3 reads TGCGCCAGCAGCCCAGGGGTCGGAGGTCCCGAGCAGTTCTTC. It yields the protein CASSPGVGGPEQFF.

The chain has TRBV4-2 and TRBJ1-1; D is unclear. Germline CDR1 LGHNA, CDR2 YNFKEQ. Trimming cost V 4 bases and J 7 bases, with 10 bases left between them. The CDR3 extends over 12 amino acids. The CDR3 reads CASSRQDFEAFF. The CDR3 coding sequence is TGTGCCAGCAGCCGTCAGGATTTTGAAGCTTTCTTT.

This chain links TRBV6-2 or TRBV6-3 with TRBJ1-1; 8 bases are shared with TRBD1. Germline V gene sequence: CDR1 MNHEY, CDR2 SVGEGT. CDR3 length: 13 residues. The V segment lost 4 bases and the J segment 12 bases; nucleotides outside the gene matches: 10. The CDR3 sequence: CASSSRDRQFTFF. DNA for the CDR3: TGTGCCAGCAGTTCCCGGGACAGGCAGTTTACTTTCTTT.